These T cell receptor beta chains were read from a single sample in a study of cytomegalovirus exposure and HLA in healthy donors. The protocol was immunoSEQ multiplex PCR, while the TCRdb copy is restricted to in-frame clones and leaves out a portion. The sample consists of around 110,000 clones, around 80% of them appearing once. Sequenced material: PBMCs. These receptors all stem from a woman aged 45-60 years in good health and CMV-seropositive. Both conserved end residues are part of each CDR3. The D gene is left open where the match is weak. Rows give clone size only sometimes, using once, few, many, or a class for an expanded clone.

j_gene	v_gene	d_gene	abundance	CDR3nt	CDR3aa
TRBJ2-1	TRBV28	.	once	TGTGCCAGCAGTTTGGGGGGGGGCCTTAGGAATGAGCAGTTCTTC	CASSLGGGLRNEQFF
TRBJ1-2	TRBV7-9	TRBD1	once	TGTGCCAGCAGCTCCCCAGGGGGTACCCCATTTCTTTATGGCTACACCTTC	CASSSPGGTPFLYGYTF
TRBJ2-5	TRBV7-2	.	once	TGTGCCAGCAGCTTAGTTTTTGACAGCAAATATAACTTGGAGACCCAGTACTTC	CASSLVFDSKYNLETQYF
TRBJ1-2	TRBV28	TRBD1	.	TGTGCCAGCAGGACCGGACAGGGGTCTTACCACTATGGCTACACCTTC	CASRTGQGSYHYGYTF
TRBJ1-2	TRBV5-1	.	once	TGCGCCAGCAGCTTGGATGCAGGGAAGGCAGACACCGATGGCTACACCTTC	CASSLDAGKADTDGYTF
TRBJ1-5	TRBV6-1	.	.	TGTGCCAGCAGTGAATACTCAGAGAGGGATCAGCCCCAGCATTTT	CASSEYSERDQPQHF
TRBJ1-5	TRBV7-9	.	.	TGTTCCAGCAGCTTAGCCGGGGGTCAGCCCCAGCATTTT	CSSSLAGGQPQHF
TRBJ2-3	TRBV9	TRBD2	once	TGTGCCAGCAGCGTAAGACTAGCGACACCGACAGATACGCAGTATTTT	CASSVRLATPTDTQYF
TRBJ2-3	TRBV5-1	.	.	TGCGCCAGCAGCCTGTATTTGGCTAGTGGGGATACGCAGTATTTT	CASSLYLASGDTQYF
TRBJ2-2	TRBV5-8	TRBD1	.	TGTGCCAGCAGCTTGTACAGGGGGCACACCGGGGAGCTGTTTTTT	CASSLYRGHTGELFF
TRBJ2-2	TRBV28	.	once	TGTGCCAGCAATCACGGGATCGGGGAGCTGTTTTTT	CASNHGIGELFF
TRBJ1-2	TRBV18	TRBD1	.	TGTGCCAGCTCAACGTACAGGGGCGACTACACCTATGGCTACACCTTC	CASSTYRGDYTYGYTF
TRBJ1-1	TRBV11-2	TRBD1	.	TGTGCCAGCACCTTGGGCGCAGGGGGTTTTGGCGGCACTGAAGCTTTCTTT	CASTLGAGGFGGTEAFF
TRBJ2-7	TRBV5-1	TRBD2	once	TGCGCCAGCAGCGGAAGCGGGGGACGGTCCTACGAGCAGTACTTC	CASSGSGGRSYEQYF
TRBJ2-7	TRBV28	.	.	TGTGCCAGCACCTCCGGGGATCAACTCGAGCAGTACTTC	CASTSGDQLEQYF
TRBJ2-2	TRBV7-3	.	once	TGTGCCAGCAGCTTACAGGCCCACCCTTCCGGGGAGCTGTTTTTT	CASSLQAHPSGELFF
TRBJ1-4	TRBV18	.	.	TGTGCCAGCTCACCGGGACAAAATCTTCTGTTTTTT	CASSPGQNLLFF
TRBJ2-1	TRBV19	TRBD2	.	TGTGCCAGTACCCGCCCGGGGAGGGGCGATGAGCAGTTCTTC	CASTRPGRGDEQFF
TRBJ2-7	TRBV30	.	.	TGTGCCTGGAGTGTACTGTCCTACGAGCAGTACTTC	CAWSVLSYEQYF
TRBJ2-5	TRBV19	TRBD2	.	TGTGCCAGTAGTACCTGGGAGGGGTCCCAAGAGACCCAGTACTTC	CASSTWEGSQETQYF
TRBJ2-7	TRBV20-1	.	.	TGCAGTGCTAGATTTGGACAAGGGCAGTACTTC	CSARFGQGQYF
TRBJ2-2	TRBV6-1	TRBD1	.	TGTGCCAGCAGAGCCGGGACAGGTGGGGCCGGGGAGCTGTTTTTT	CASRAGTGGAGELFF
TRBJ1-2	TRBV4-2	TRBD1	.	TGTGCCAGCAGCCAAGTTGACAGGGGACACATCTATGGCTACACCTTC	CASSQVDRGHIYGYTF
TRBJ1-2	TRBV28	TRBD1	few	TGTGCCAGCAGAACGGCGGGACAGGGGAGGGGCTACACCTTC	CASRTAGQGRGYTF
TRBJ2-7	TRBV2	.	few	TGTGCCAGCAGTGACCAGGGATCGTCCTACGAGCAGTACTTC	CASSDQGSSYEQYF
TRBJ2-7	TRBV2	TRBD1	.	TGTGCCAGCACCGAACAGGGGGCAATCGACGAGCAGTACTTC	CASTEQGAIDEQYF
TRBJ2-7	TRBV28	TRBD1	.	TGTGCCAGCGTCAATACCGGGACAGGTGAGCAGTACTTC	CASVNTGTGEQYF
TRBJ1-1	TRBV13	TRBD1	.	TGTGCCAGCAGCACGGAGTGGACAGGGGTGAACACTGAAGCTTTCTTT	CASSTEWTGVNTEAFF
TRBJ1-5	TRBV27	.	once	TGTGCCAGCAGTTTAGGGACATCGGGTCAGCCCCAGCATTTT	CASSLGTSGQPQHF
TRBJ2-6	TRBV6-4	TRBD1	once	TGTGCCAGCAGTGCACAGGGGTTCTCTGGGGCCAACGTCCTGACTTTC	CASSAQGFSGANVLTF
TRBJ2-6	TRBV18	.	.	TGTGCCAGCTCACCAGGTCTATCTGGGGCCAACGTCCTGACTTTC	CASSPGLSGANVLTF
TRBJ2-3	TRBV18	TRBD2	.	TGTGCCAGCTCATCCCTAGCGGGGCCTTTCACAGATACGCAGTATTTT	CASSSLAGPFTDTQYF
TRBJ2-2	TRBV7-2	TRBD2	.	TGTGCCAGCAGCGATCTAGCGGGAAGAGCTAACACCGGGGAGCTGTTTTTT	CASSDLAGRANTGELFF
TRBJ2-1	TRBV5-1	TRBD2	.	TGCGCCAGCAGCTTGGCCCCCGCCGGGACTAGCGGGGGGGCGGGTGAGCAGTTCTTC	CASSLAPAGTSGGAGEQFF
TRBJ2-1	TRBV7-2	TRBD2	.	TGTGCCAGCAGTTCCGTAGCGGGGAAGAATGAGCAGTTCTTC	CASSSVAGKNEQFF
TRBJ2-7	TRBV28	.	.	TGTGCCAGCAGTTTTGCAGGAATCTACGAGCAGTACTTC	CASSFAGIYEQYF
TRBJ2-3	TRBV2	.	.	TGTGCCAGCAGTGGAGACATATCTAGCACAGATACGCAGTATTTT	CASSGDISSTDTQYF
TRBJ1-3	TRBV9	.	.	TGTGCCAGCAGCGCAGATACTCGGGGGGCTGGAAACACCATATATTTT	CASSADTRGAGNTIYF
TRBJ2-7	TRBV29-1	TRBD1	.	TGCAGCGTTGTGGGACAGCTCTACGAGCAGTACTTC	CSVVGQLYEQYF
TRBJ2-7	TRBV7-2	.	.	TGTGCCAGCAGCAGTGACGGAGGACCCTACGAGCAGTACTTC	CASSSDGGPYEQYF
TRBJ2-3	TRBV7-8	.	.	TGTGCCAGCAGCTTAGAATACGGGCGGGGCGTTAGAGATACGCAGTATTTT	CASSLEYGRGVRDTQYF
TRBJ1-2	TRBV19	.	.	TGTGCCAGTAGTATTCGGGTCCGCGGCTACACCTTC	CASSIRVRGYTF
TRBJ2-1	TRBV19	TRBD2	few	TGTGCCAGTAGTGTTGGGTCTAGCGGGGTTAATGAGCAGTTCTTC	CASSVGSSGVNEQFF
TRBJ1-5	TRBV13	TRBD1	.	TGTGCCAGCAGCTTGAGACAGGGTAGCAATCAGCCCCAGCATTTT	CASSLRQGSNQPQHF
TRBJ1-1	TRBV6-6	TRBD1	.	TGTGCCAGCAGTTACCGTCCCGGGACAGGTTTCTTT	CASSYRPGTGFF
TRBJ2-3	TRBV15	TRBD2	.	TGTGCCACCAGCAGAGATCAAGCGGGAGGCACAGATACGCAGTATTTT	CATSRDQAGGTDTQYF
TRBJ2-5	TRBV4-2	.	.	TGTGCCTCAGGTACCGGGAGCAGCGGGGAGACCCAGTACTTC	CASGTGSSGETQYF
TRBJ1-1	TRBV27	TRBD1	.	TGTGCCAGCAGTTTCGGTCGACAGGGGGCTATGAACACTGAAGCTTTCTTT	CASSFGRQGAMNTEAFF
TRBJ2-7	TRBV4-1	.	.	TGCGCCAGCAGCCAAGAAGCAGGGTTCGACTACGAGCAGTACTTC	CASSQEAGFDYEQYF
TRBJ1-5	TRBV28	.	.	TGTGCCAGCAGTTCGGGGGGGGCGGGTCAGCCCCAGCATTTT	CASSSGGAGQPQHF
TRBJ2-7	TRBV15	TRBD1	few	TGTGCCACCAGCTTCGGGACAGGTTTTGACTACGAGCAGTACTTC	CATSFGTGFDYEQYF
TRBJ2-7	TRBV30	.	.	TGTGCCTGGAGTTGGGAGGACACCTACTACGAGCAGTACTTC	CAWSWEDTYYEQYF
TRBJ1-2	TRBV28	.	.	TGTGCCAGCAGTCCGGACAGAGAGGGCGATGGCTACACCTTC	CASSPDREGDGYTF
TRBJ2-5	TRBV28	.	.	TGTGCCAGCAGTTTAGCCCGCGAGGGGGAAGAGACCCAGTACTTC	CASSLAREGEETQYF